The 14 T cell receptor beta chains reported below all come from one sample, sequenced in a study of T-cell memory formation after mild COVID-19. From the 5' RACE reads, TCRdb called clonotypes with MiXCR, one entry per CDR3 protein. This table has some 160,000 distinct CDR3 sequences, roughly 13% appearing once. Sequenced input: PBMCs or a T cell subset sorted from them (not recorded which). Every receptor here comes from a man aged 18 to 30 who had mild COVID-19 (a few samples of this study predate the infection). Cell type and time point are not known.

This clonotype came up a few times. The chain carries TRBV5-5 and TRBJ1-6; D remains ambiguous. Trimming pared 4 bases from V and 7 bases from J, leaving 9 bases between. The CDR3 has 13 residues. Germline V gene data show CDR1 as SGHKS and CDR2 as YYEKEE (reference sequence). The CDR3 DNA reads TGTGCCAGCAGCGGGGAATTAAATTCACCCCTCCACTTT. Translated: CASSGELNSPLHF.

This chain uses TRBV7-2 with TRBJ1-3, with D perhaps matching TRBD1 (5 bases). The CDR3 consists of 17 residues. Trimming left V 0 bases short and J 6 bases short, with 18 bases between. Per germline, CDR1 SGHTA and CDR2 FQGNSA. The CDR3 region has the DNA TGTGCCAGCAGCTTAGCGGCTCTGTTGGAGGGGACAAACACCATATATTTT. Translated: CASSLAALLEGTNTIYF.

This sequence joins TRBV7-2 and TRBJ2-5, with 9 bases matching TRBD1. The CDR3 is made up of 15 amino acids. The germline V gene encodes CDR1 SGHTA and CDR2 FQGNSA. V lost 7 bases to trimming and J lost 1 base; unmatched junction nucleotides: 7. CDR3 DNA sequence: TGTGCCAGCACCCCGGACAGGGGCCGCCAAGAGACCCAGTACTTC. Residues: CASTPDRGRQETQYF.

In its sample, this clonotype was seen a few times. This chain joins TRBV5-1 and TRBJ2-5; TRBD1 is a possible D gene (5 bases). The germline V gene encodes CDR1 SGHRS and CDR2 YFSETQ. The ends were cut back, 1 base at V and 5 bases at J, with 9 bases in the middle. The CDR3 length is 13 residues. This CDR3 is CASSLSGMETQYF. The CDR3 DNA is TGCGCCAGCAGCTTGTCAGGGATGGAGACCCAGTACTTC.

V is TRBV7-8 and J is TRBJ1-4; D possibly corresponds to TRBD1 (5 bases). Germline CDR1 reads SGHVS; CDR2 reads FQNEAQ. Deletions cut 1 base from V and 0 bases from J, with 15 bases between. CDR3 length: 18 residues. CDR3 protein: CASSLGLDSAATNEKLFF. DNA of the CDR3: TGTGCCAGCAGCTTAGGTCTAGACAGTGCTGCAACTAATGAAAAACTGTTTTTT.

In this sample, this clonotype turned up once. This chain links TRBV5-4 with TRBJ1-2; D possibly corresponds to TRBD1 (6 bases). V lost 3 bases and J lost 2, with 17 bases in between. This CDR3 is built from 16 residues. Germline V CDR1 and CDR2: SGHNT, YYREEE (reference sequence). DNA of the CDR3: TGTGCCAGCAGCTGGGGGATGGGACACGTCAACTATGGCTACACCTTC. Amino acids: CASSWGMGHVNYGYTF.

This clonotype was counted only a few times. V and J are TRBV3-1 and TRBJ2-2; TRBD1 aligns across 7 bases. CDR1 is LGHDT, CDR2 YNNKEL, per germline (reference sequence). This CDR3 is 12 amino acids long. V shed 6 bases, J shed 7 bases, and the junction held 2 bases outside the gene matches. As DNA, the CDR3 is TGTGCCAGCAGTCACAGGGGCGGGGAGCTGTTTTTT. This codes for CASSHRGGELFF.

This clonotype turned up a few times. The V call is TRBV20-1, the J call TRBJ2-6, with D possibly being TRBD1 (5 bases). The CDR3 runs 16 residues. In germline, CDR1 is DFQATT, CDR2 SNEGSKA (reference sequence). Trimming took 0 bases from V and 0 from J, leaving 9 bases between them. The CDR3, as DNA: TGCAGTGCTAGAGACGCCAGGGCCTCTGGGGCCAACGTCCTGACTTTC. As protein: CSARDARASGANVLTF.

This clonotype was seen more than once but under ten times. Here the CDR3 reads CATSAGFKNTEAFF. CDR3 coding DNA: TGTGCCACCAGTGCAGGATTCAAGAACACTGAAGCTTTCTTT. The chain employs TRBV24-1 and TRBJ1-1; D ambiguous. Per germline, CDR1 KGHDR and CDR2 SFDVKD. The CDR3 runs to 14 residues. Trimming took 5 bases from V and 1 from J, leaving 10 bases between them.

This clonotype has a handful of counts. An end of the junction differs from the germline gene, which may be a read error. The J gene is TRBJ1-1, the V gene TRBV20-1; D remains ambiguous. The CDR3 totals 12 residues. CDR1 and CDR2 from the germline V gene are DFQATT and SNEGSKA (reference sequence). In nucleotides, the CDR3 is TGCAGTGCCACGGACGTGAAGACTGAAGCTTTCTTT. It yields the protein CSATDVKTEAFF.

This rearrangement joins TRBV3-1 to TRBJ2-5; D gene unclear. V shed 3 bases and J shed 3 bases, with 8 bases lying between them. The CDR3 runs to 13 residues. CDR1 and CDR2 from the germline V gene are LGHDT and YNNKEL (reference sequence). For the CDR3, the DNA is TGTGCCAGCAGCCAGACGTCGAAAGAGACCCAGTACTTC. Protein: CASSQTSKETQYF.

This clonotype was detected a few times. As DNA, the CDR3 is TGTGCCAGCAGCTTGTGGGACACGCAGTATTTT. Translating gives CASSLWDTQYF. V and J are TRBV7-2 and TRBJ2-3; D possibly matches TRBD1 or TRBD2 (5 bases each). Trimming took 3 bases from V and 9 from J, leaving 7 bases between them. CDR3 length equals 11 residues. The germline CDR1 and CDR2 sequences are SGHTA and FQGNSA.

This clonotype showed up just a few times. V usage is TRBV7-2 and J usage is TRBJ2-1, with 7 bases that match TRBD2. CDR3 length: 15 amino acids. The V and J ends lost 6 bases and 3 bases, in that order; junction bases with no gene match: 8. Germline V CDR1 and CDR2: SGHTA, FQGNSA. The chain's CDR3 is CASSSPWGGYNEQFF. CDR3 in DNA: TGTGCCAGCAGTTCTCCCTGGGGGGGCTACAATGAGCAGTTCTTC.

Only a few counts were recorded for this clonotype. The V call is TRBV20-1, the J call TRBJ1-2; D might be TRBD1 (6 bases). The CDR3 has 13 residues. Germline V gives CDR1 DFQATT, CDR2 SNEGSKA (reference sequence). V dropped 2 bases and J dropped 12 bases, with 19 bases sitting between them. CDR3 in DNA: TGCAGTGCTAGACAGGGGTGGTCCGCTGGGGACACCTTC. Translation gives CSARQGWSAGDTF.